The 19 T cell receptor beta chains below were found in one sample sequenced in a study of blood T cells in healthy people across ages. Combining a sample-barcoded 5' primer with a J-beta primer mix, a second PCR ran for roughly 7 to 11 cycles. TCRdb recomputed calls from the 5' RACE reads with MiXCR, one row per CDR3 protein. The sample records 600,000 to 850,000 distinct CDR3 sequences, just under 25% being singletons. These data were also reused for a study on T cells of mothers and their children.

Sequencing was performed on blood. Receptors originate from a boy aged 10-17 years in good health.

The genes are TRBV6-2 or TRBV6-3 and TRBJ2-1; D is possibly TRBD1 or TRBD2 (5 bases each). CDR3 length equals 15 residues. Germline lookup yields CDR1 MNHEY and CDR2 SVGEGT. V was cut by 10 bases and J by 7 bases, with 23 bases left in between. The CDR3, as DNA: TGTGCCACCGTGAGCTACGTGGGGGTGGGTAATGAGCAGTTCTTC. As protein: CATVSYVGVGNEQFF.

The J gene is TRBJ2-2, the V gene TRBV5-1, with 12 bases fitting TRBD2. The CDR3 consists of 19 residues. Germline-derived CDR1 and CDR2 are SGHRS and YFSETQ. Trimming cost V 1 base and J 4 bases; bases outside gene matches: 11. CDR3 DNA sequence: TGCGCCAGCAGCTTGTCTCCTAGCGGGAGGGGCCAGGGCACCGGGGAGCTGTTTTTT. Translation gives CASSLSPSGRGQGTGELFF.

The chain recombines TRBV29-1 with TRBJ2-5; D is unresolved. Germline loops: CDR1 SQVTM, CDR2 ANQGSEA. The CDR3 extends over 11 amino acids. Trimming left V 5 bases short and J 2 bases short, with 6 bases between. The DNA of the CDR3 is TGCAGCGTTCTCCCACAAGAGACCCAGTACTTC. Translation: CSVLPQETQYF.

This clonotype was counted only a few times. The chain uses TRBV14 and TRBJ2-1; 11 positions match TRBD2. Germline CDR1 is SGHDN and CDR2 is FVKESK. The CDR3 is 18 amino acids. The V gene end was trimmed by 0 bases and the J gene end by 4 bases; junction bases not matched to a gene: 8. This chain's CDR3 is CASSQDPTLAGGYNEQFF. CDR3 nucleotides: TGTGCCAGCAGCCAAGATCCGACGCTAGCGGGGGGATACAATGAGCAGTTCTTC.

This clonotype was seen ten or more times. The V gene is TRBV6-6, the J gene TRBJ1-1; D remains unclear. Germline-derived CDR1 and CDR2 are MNHNY and SVGAGI (reference sequence). This CDR3 is 14 amino acids long. V shed 0 bases and J shed 2 bases, with 7 bases lying between them. CDR3 region: CASSYSGVNTEAFF. The DNA of the CDR3 is TGTGCCAGCAGTTACTCAGGCGTCAACACTGAAGCTTTCTTT.

This sequence joins TRBV5-4 and TRBJ2-3, with 9 nucleotides matching TRBD2. The CDR3 spans 16 residues. CDR1 SGHNT and CDR2 YYREEE come from the germline V gene (reference sequence). V trimming: 0 bases; J trimming: 4 bases; junction bases outside the gene matches: 6. The CDR3 region has the DNA TGTGCCAGCAGCTTGGCCGGCGGGGGGGCCCCAGATACGCAGTATTTT. Translation: CASSLAGGGAPDTQYF.

The sample holds a few counts of this clonotype. V usage is TRBV6-5 and J usage is TRBJ2-5; 11 bases line up with TRBD2. The tail of the sequence fits TRBJ2-7 better, so the J call may be wrong. The CDR3 runs to 13 residues. CDR1 is MNHEY, CDR2 SVGAGI, per germline. CDR3 bases: TGTGCCAGCGGAATAGCGGGAGGGTACGAGCAGTACTTC. Translation gives CASGIAGGYEQYF.

V gene TRBV7-9 combines with J gene TRBJ2-5, with TRBD1 as a possible D gene (6 bases). TRBJ2-1 matches the DNA end more closely, so the J call is doubtful. This CDR3 contains 15 residues. Germline lookup yields CDR1 SEHNR and CDR2 FQNEAQ (reference sequence). DNA for the CDR3: TGTGCCAGCAGCTTCGAACCGACAGGTTACAATGAGCAGTTCTTC. As protein: CASSFEPTGYNEQFF.

This chain connects TRBV7-9 to TRBJ1-4; D is uncertain. Per germline, CDR1 SEHNR and CDR2 FQNEAQ (reference sequence). Trimming stripped 1 base from V and 6 bases from J, with 9 bases between. This CDR3 is 14 amino acids long. DNA for the CDR3: TGTGCCAGCAGCTTAGGACGGATGGATGAAAAACTGTTTTTT. As protein: CASSLGRMDEKLFF.

This chain links TRBV20-1 with TRBJ2-5, with TRBD2 matching 11 bases. The germline CDR1 and CDR2 sequences are DFQATT and SNEGSKA (reference sequence). With 0 bases clipped from V and 5 bases from J, the junction kept 5 bases outside the gene matches. This CDR3 has 15 residues. CDR3 residues: CSARDSTSGVETQYF. Here the CDR3 DNA reads TGCAGTGCTAGAGATTCGACTAGCGGGGTGGAGACCCAGTACTTC.

V and J are TRBV10-3 and TRBJ1-2; TRBD1 agrees at 8 bases. The ends lost 11 bases at V and 6 bases at J; junction bases unmatched: 8. CDR3 length: 12 amino acids. Germline-derived CDR1 and CDR2 are ENHRY and SYGVKD. Here the CDR3 DNA reads TGTGCCGTTGACACGGACAGGGATGGCTACACCTTC. It encodes CAVDTDRDGYTF.

This clonotype occurred a few times. This rearrangement joins TRBV5-1 to TRBJ1-1; 8 positions match TRBD1. CDR1 and CDR2 (germline): SGHRS, YFSETQ. J lost 4 bases, V lost 0 bases, and 8 bases had no gene match. The CDR3 extends over 16 amino acids. The CDR3 here is CASSLVAGGAGTEAFF. CDR3 in DNA: TGCGCCAGCAGCTTGGTGGCAGGGGGCGCGGGCACTGAAGCTTTCTTT.

The table lists this clonotype with a few counts. The V and J genes are TRBV6-5 and TRBJ1-1; 7 bases map to TRBD1. Germline assignment: CDR1 MNHEY and CDR2 SVGAGI. Unmatched junction bases numbered 7, after V lost 9 bases and J lost 3 bases. The CDR3 contains 13 residues. CDR3 sequence (DNA): TGTGCCAGTAGACAGGGCCCCCACACTGAAGCTTTCTTT. It specifies CASRQGPHTEAFF.

This chain uses TRBV21-1 with TRBJ1-1; the table gives TRBD1 as D, unverified against the DNA. TRBV21-1 is recorded as a pseudogene. This CDR3 is built from 16 residues. The CDR3 bases are TGTGCCAGCAGCAAAGGGGTCCGGACACTGAACACTGAAGCTTTCTTT. Residues: CASSKGVRTLNTEAFF.

The table lists this clonotype with a few counts. The rearrangement uses TRBV10-2 and TRBJ2-7; TRBD1 matches 7 bases. Germline CDR1 WSHSY, CDR2 SAAADI. The CDR3 totals 13 residues. V shed 2 bases and J 12 bases; nucleotides not matched to a gene: 10. In DNA form, the CDR3 reads TGCGCCAGCAGTGAGAACAGGGGCATTTGGATGTACTTC. The encoded protein is CASSENRGIWMYF.

The gene calls are TRBV9 and TRBJ1-2; D is unclear. This CDR3 region has 13 residues. Germline loops: CDR1 SGDLS, CDR2 YYNGEE. V was pared by 3 bases and J by 4 bases, with 10 bases between. The CDR3 coding sequence is TGTGCCAGCAGCGCTTGGACGGGCTATGGCTACACCTTC. The encoded protein is CASSAWTGYGYTF.

This clonotype was recorded a few times. The rearrangement joins TRBV9 to TRBJ2-5, with 10 bases identical to TRBD2. The J call is in doubt because the DNA end fits TRBJ2-1 better. CDR1 and CDR2 (germline): SGDLS, YYNGEE. The CDR3 extends over 17 amino acids. CDR3 amino acids: CASSPQLGAGGLNEQFF. In nucleotides, the CDR3 is TGTGCCAGCAGCCCACAATTGGGAGCGGGGGGGCTGAATGAGCAGTTCTTC.

The chain employs TRBV6-6 and TRBJ1-5; 7 positions agree with TRBD1. The CDR3 loop spans 16 amino acids. CDR1 MNHNY and CDR2 SVGAGI come from the germline V gene (reference sequence). V lost 7 bases to trimming and J lost 2 bases; unmatched junction nucleotides: 11. This CDR3 reads CASIPRGPGGNQPQHF. As DNA, the CDR3 is TGTGCCAGCATCCCGAGGGGGCCGGGAGGCAATCAGCCCCAGCATTTT.

This clonotype has only one observation. The CDR3 DNA is TGTGCCAGCGGTCTAGCGGGGACCCAAGAGACCCAGTACTTC. It translates to CASGLAGTQETQYF. The chain links TRBV12-3 or TRBV12-4 to TRBJ2-5; TRBD2 agrees at 9 bases. The V gene end was trimmed by 8 bases and the J gene end by 1 base; junction bases not matched to a gene: 5. The CDR3 contains 14 residues.